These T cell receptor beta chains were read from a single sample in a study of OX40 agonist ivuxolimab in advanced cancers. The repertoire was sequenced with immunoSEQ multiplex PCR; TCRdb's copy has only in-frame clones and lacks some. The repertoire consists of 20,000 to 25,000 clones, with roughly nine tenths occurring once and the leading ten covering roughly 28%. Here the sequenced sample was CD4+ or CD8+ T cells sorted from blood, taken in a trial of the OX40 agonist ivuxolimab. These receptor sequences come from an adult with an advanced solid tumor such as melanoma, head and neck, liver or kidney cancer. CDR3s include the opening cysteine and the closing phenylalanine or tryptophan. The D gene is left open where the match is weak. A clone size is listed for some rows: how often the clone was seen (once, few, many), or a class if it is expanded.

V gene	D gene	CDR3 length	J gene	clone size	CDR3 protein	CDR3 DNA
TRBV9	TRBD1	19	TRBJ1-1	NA	CASSVVASGTGGRGTEAFF	TGTGCCAGCAGCGTTGTTGCCTCCGGGACAGGGGGTCGAGGCACTGAAGCTTTCTTT
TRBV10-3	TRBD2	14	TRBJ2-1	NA	CAISGLAMGNEQFF	TGTGCCATCAGTGGACTAGCGATGGGCAATGAGCAGTTCTTC
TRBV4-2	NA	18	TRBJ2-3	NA	CASSQEPVVNSATDTQYF	TGTGCCAGCAGCCAGGAGCCAGTTGTAAATAGCGCCACAGATACGCAGTATTTT
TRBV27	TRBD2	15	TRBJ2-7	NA	CASSLSGTSSYEQYF	TGTGCCAGCAGTTTATCAGGGACTAGCTCCTACGAGCAGTACTTC
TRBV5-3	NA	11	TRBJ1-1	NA	CASSFSTEAFF	TGTGCCAGCAGCTTCAGTACTGAAGCTTTCTTT
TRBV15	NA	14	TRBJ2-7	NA	CATSLFGGGLEQYF	TGTGCCACCAGCCTTTTTGGTGGGGGGCTGGAGCAGTACTTC
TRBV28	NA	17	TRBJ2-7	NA	CASTLNIREIGVYEQYF	TGTGCCAGCACCCTTAACATTAGGGAAATAGGTGTCTACGAGCAGTACTTC
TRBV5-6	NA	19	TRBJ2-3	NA	CASRRTVVRSGLGSDTQYF	TGTGCCAGCAGAAGGACCGTTGTGCGGAGCGGGCTAGGTTCAGATACGCAGTATTTT
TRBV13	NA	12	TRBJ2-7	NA	CASSPTSREQYF	TGTGCCAGCAGCCCTACTAGCCGCGAGCAGTACTTC
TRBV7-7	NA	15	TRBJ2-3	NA	CASSSGLREGDTQYF	TGTGCTAGCAGCTCCGGACTGAGGGAAGGAGATACGCAGTATTTT
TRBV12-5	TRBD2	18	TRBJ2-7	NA	CASGLLGLAGGSCYEQYF	TGTGCTAGTGGTTTACTGGGACTAGCGGGAGGTTCTTGCTACGAGCAGTACTTC
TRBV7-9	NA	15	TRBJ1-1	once	CASSHKGGRNTEAFF	TGTGCCAGCAGTCATAAGGGGGGGCGGAACACTGAAGCTTTCTTT
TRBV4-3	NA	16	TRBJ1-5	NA	CASSSGATGSNQPQHF	TGCGCCAGCAGCTCCGGGGCGACAGGAAGCAATCAGCCCCAGCATTTT
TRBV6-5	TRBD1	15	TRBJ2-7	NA	CASSYWTGGSYEQYF	TGTGCCAGCAGTTATTGGACAGGGGGCTCCTACGAGCAGTACTTC
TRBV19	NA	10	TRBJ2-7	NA	CASSILEQYF	TGTGCCAGTAGTATTCTAGAGCAGTACTTC
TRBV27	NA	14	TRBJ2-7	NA	CASSRGLTTYEQYF	TGTGCCAGCAGTAGGGGACTTACAACCTACGAGCAGTACTTC
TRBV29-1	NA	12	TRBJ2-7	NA	CSVVLGSYEQYF	TGCAGCGTTGTATTGGGTAGCTACGAGCAGTACTTC
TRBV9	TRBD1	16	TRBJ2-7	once	CASSFSPTGPSYEQYF	TGTGCCAGCAGCTTCAGCCCGACAGGGCCCTCCTACGAGCAGTACTTC
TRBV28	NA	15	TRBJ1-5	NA	CASSLVQGRSQPQHF	TGTGCCAGCAGTTTAGTTCAGGGACGTAGCCAGCCCCAGCATTTT
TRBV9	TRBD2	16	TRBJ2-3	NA	CASSVGAGGGPDTQYF	TGTGCCAGCAGCGTAGGTGCGGGAGGAGGGCCGGATACGCAGTATTTT
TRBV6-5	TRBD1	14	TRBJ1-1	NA	CASSYQGANTEAFF	TGTGCCAGCAGTTACCAGGGGGCGAACACTGAAGCTTTCTTT
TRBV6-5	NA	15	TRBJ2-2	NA	CASSYAAFPPGELFF	TGTGCCAGCAGTTATGCGGCATTCCCGCCCGGGGAGCTGTTTTTT
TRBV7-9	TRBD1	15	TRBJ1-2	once	CASSDGTGGRYGYTF	TGTGCCAGCAGCGATGGGACAGGGGGCCGCTATGGCTACACCTTC
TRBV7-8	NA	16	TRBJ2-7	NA	CASSLVWQGAGYEQYF	TGTGCCAGCAGCTTAGTGTGGCAGGGCGCAGGCTACGAGCAGTACTTC
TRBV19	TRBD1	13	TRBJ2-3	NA	CASKTGGRDTQYF	TGTGCCAGCAAGACAGGGGGGCGAGATACGCAGTATTTT
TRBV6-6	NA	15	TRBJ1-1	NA	CASYRAFYMNTEAFF	TGTGCCAGCTACAGGGCTTTTTACATGAACACTGAAGCTTTCTTT
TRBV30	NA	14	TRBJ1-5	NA	CAWSVRSRWSPQHF	TGTGCCTGGAGTGTACGTTCCCGGTGGTCGCCCCAGCATTTT
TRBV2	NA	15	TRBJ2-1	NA	CASLLPSHKLNEQFF	TGTGCCAGCTTGCTACCGTCCCATAAGCTGAATGAGCAGTTCTTC
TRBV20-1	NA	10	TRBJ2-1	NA	CSAPENEQFF	TGCAGTGCGCCAGAAAATGAGCAGTTCTTC
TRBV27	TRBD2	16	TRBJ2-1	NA	CASSTGLATSYNEQFF	TGTGCCAGCAGTACGGGACTAGCCACTTCCTACAATGAGCAGTTCTTC
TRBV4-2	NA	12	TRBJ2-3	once	CASSRLGDTQYF	TGTGCCAGCAGCCGTCTCGGAGATACGCAGTATTTT
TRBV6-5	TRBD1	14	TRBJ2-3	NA	CASTPGQPADTQYF	TGTGCCAGCACCCCGGGACAGCCAGCAGATACGCAGTATTTT
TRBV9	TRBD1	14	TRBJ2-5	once	CASTEGDSQETQYF	TGTGCCAGCACCGAAGGGGACAGTCAAGAGACCCAGTACTTC
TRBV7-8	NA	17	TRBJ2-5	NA	CASSLVELGMYQETQYF	TGTGCCAGCAGCTTAGTGGAACTGGGGATGTACCAAGAGACCCAGTACTTC
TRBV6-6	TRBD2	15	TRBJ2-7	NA	CASSYGAGGSYEQYF	TGTGCCAGCAGTTACGGTGCGGGAGGATCTTACGAGCAGTACTTC
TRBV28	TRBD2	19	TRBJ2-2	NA	CASSFPFLIAGGRTGELFF	TGTGCCAGCAGTTTCCCCTTCTTAATAGCGGGAGGTCGCACCGGGGAGCTGTTTTTT
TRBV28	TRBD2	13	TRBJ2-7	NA	CASSWAGVAEQYF	TGTGCCAGCAGTTGGGCGGGAGTCGCCGAGCAGTACTTC
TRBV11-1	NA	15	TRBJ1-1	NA	CASSFGVEVDTEAFF	TGTGCCAGCAGCTTTGGGGTAGAGGTCGACACTGAAGCTTTCTTT
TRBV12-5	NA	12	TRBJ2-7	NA	CASGGETYEQYF	TGTGCTAGTGGGGGGGAGACCTACGAGCAGTACTTC
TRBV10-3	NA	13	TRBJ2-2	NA	CAIRAVHTGELFF	TGTGCCATCCGCGCGGTCCACACCGGGGAGCTGTTTTTT
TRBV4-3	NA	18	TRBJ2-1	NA	CASSQAPDRAGSYNEQFF	TGCGCCAGCAGCCAAGCCCCGGACAGAGCGGGGTCCTACAATGAGCAGTTCTTC
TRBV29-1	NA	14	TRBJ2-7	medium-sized	CSVFAGTSAYEQYF	TGCAGCGTTTTCGCCGGGACTTCAGCCTACGAGCAGTACTTC
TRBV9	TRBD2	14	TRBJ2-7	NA	CASSPVSGAYEQYF	TGTGCCAGCAGCCCCGTAAGCGGGGCCTACGAGCAGTACTTC
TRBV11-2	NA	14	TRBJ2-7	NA	CASSPVPGPYEQYF	TGTGCCAGCAGCCCCGTCCCTGGGCCCTACGAGCAGTACTTC
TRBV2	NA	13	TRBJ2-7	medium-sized	CASSDPHSYEQYF	TGTGCCAGCAGTGATCCCCACTCCTACGAGCAGTACTTC
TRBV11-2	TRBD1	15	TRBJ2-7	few	CASSLDRLNSYEQYF	TGTGCCAGCAGCTTGGACAGGTTGAACTCCTACGAGCAGTACTTC
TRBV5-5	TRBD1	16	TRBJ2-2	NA	CASSPRTGVTTGELFF	TGTGCCAGCAGCCCCCGGACAGGGGTAACGACCGGGGAGCTGTTTTTT
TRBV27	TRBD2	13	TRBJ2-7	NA	CASSLAGGYEQYF	TGTGCCAGCAGTTTAGCGGGAGGCTACGAGCAGTACTTC
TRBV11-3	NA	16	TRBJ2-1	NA	CASSLVGGIGANEQFF	TGTGCCAGCAGCTTAGTGGGGGGCATTGGGGCCAATGAGCAGTTCTTC
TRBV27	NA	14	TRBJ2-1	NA	CASSLMGSYNEQFF	TGTGCCAGCAGTTTAATGGGCTCCTACAATGAGCAGTTCTTC
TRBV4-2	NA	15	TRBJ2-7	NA	CASSQSRDRAYEQYF	TGTGCCAGCAGCCAATCCCGGGATCGGGCCTACGAGCAGTACTTC
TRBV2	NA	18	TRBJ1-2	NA	CASSPPMAPSDANYGYTF	TGTGCCAGCAGCCCCCCGATGGCGCCCTCAGATGCTAACTATGGCTACACCTTC
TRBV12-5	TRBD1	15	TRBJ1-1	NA	CASGLGGQGKSEAFF	TGTGCTAGTGGTTTGGGGGGACAGGGAAAATCTGAAGCTTTCTTT
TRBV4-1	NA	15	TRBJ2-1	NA	CASSQRALRDNEQFF	TGCGCCAGCAGCCAAAGGGCATTGAGGGACAATGAGCAGTTCTTC